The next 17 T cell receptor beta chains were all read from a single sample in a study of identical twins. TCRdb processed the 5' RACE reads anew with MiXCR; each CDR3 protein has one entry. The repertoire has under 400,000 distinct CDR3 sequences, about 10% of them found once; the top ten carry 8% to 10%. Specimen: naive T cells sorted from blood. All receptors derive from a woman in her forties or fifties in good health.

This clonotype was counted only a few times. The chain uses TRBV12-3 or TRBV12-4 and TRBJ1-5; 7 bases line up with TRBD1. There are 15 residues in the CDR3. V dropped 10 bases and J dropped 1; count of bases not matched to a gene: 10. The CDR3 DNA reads TGTGCCACCGACGTACAGGGGAGAAGCAATCAGCCCCAGCATTTT. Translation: CATDVQGRSNQPQHF.

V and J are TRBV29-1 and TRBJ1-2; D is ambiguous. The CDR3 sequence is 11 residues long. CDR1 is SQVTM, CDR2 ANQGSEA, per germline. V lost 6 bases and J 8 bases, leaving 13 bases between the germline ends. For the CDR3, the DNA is TGCAGCGTCGCGGAAGTTATGGGCTACACCTTC. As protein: CSVAEVMGYTF.

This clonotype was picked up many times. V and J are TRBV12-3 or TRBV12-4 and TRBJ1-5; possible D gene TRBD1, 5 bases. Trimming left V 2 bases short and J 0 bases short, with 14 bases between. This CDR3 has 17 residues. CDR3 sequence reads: CASSLTRPGYSNQPQHF. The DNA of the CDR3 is TGTGCCAGCAGTTTAACTCGGCCAGGGTATAGCAATCAGCCCCAGCATTTT.

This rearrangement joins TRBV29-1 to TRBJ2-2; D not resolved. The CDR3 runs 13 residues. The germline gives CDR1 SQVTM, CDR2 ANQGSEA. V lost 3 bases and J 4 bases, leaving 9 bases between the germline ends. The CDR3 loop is CSVESGLTGELFF. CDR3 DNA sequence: TGCAGCGTTGAGTCCGGGCTCACCGGGGAGCTGTTTTTT.

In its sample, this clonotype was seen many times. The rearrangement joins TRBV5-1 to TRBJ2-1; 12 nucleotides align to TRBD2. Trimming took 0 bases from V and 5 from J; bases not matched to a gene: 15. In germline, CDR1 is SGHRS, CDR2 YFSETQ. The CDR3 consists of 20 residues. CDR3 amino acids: CASSLAGLAGLAPQNNEQFF. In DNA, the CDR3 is TGCGCCAGCAGCTTGGCCGGACTAGCGGGGTTAGCCCCCCAGAACAATGAGCAGTTCTTC. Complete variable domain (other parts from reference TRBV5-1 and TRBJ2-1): KAGVTQTPRYLIKTRGQQVTLSCSPISGHRSVSWYQQTPGQGLQFLFEYFSETQRNKGNFPGRFSGRQFSNSRSEMNVSTLELGDSALYLCASSLAGLAGLAPQNNEQFFGPGTRLTVL.

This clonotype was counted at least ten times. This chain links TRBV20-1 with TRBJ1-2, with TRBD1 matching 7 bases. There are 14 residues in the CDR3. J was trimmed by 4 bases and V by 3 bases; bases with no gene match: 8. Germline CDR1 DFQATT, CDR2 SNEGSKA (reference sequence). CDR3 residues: CSASPPTGVYGYTF. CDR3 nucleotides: TGCAGTGCTAGCCCCCCAACAGGGGTCTATGGCTACACCTTC.

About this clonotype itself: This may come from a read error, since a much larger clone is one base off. CDR3 loop: CARSYRDEQFF. As DNA, the CDR3 is TGTGCCAGAAGCTACAGGGATGAGCAGTTCTTC. The chain joins TRBV11-2 to TRBJ2-1; perhaps TRBD1 as D (6 bases). CDR1 SGHAT and CDR2 FQNNGV come from the germline V gene. This CDR3 is built from 11 residues.

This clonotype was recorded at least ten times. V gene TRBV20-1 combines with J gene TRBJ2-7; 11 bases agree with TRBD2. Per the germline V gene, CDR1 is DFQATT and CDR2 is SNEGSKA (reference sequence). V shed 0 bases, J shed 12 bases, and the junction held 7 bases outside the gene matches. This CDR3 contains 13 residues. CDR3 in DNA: TGCAGTGCTAGAGATGGGTCTAGCGGGAGGTTGTACTTC. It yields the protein CSARDGSSGRLYF.

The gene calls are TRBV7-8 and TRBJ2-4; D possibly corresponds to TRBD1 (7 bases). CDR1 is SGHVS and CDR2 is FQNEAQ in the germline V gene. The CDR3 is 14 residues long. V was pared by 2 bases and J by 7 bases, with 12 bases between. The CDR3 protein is CASSLQGGWNIQYF. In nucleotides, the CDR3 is TGTGCCAGCAGCTTACAGGGGGGCTGGAACATTCAGTACTTC.

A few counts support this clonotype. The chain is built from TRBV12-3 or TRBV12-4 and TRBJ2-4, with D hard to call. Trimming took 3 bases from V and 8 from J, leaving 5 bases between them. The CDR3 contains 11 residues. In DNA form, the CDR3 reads TGTGCCAGCAGTTTTGTTGACATTCAGTACTTC. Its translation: CASSFVDIQYF.

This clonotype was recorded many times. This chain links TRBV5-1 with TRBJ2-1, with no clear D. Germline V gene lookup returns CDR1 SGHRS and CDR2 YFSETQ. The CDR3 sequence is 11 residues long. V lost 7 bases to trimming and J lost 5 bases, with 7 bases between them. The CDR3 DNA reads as TGCGCCAGCCTATTAGACAATGAGCAGTTCTTC. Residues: CASLLDNEQFF.

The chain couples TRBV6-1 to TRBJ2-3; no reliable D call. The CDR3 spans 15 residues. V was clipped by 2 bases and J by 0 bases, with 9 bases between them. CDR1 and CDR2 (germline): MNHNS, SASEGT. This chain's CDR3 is CASSENFFSTDTQYF. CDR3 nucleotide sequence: TGTGCCAGCAGTGAAAACTTTTTCAGCACAGATACGCAGTATTTT.

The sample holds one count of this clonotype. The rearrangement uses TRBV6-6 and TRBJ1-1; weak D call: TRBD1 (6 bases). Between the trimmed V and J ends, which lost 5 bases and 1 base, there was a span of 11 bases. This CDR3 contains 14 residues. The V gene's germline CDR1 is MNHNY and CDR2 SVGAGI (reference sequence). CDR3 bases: TGTGCCAGCAGTCAGGGGACGGGGAACACTGAAGCTTTCTTT. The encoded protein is CASSQGTGNTEAFF.

The CDR3 spells CASSSRTGDTEAFF. The CDR3 DNA is TGTGCCAGCAGCTCACGGACAGGGGACACTGAAGCTTTCTTT. This sequence joins TRBV3-1 and TRBJ1-1; 9 bases match TRBD1. There are 14 residues in the CDR3. J lost 3 bases, V lost 5 bases, and 4 bases had no gene match. Germline CDR1 is LGHDT and CDR2 is YNNKEL (reference sequence).

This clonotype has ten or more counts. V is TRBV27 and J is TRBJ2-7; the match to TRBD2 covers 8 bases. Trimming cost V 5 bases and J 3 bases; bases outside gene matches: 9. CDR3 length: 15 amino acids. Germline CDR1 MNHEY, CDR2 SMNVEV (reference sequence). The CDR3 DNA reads TGTGCCAGCAGTCCCCCGGGACTAGAGATCTACGAGCAGTACTTC. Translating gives CASSPPGLEIYEQYF.

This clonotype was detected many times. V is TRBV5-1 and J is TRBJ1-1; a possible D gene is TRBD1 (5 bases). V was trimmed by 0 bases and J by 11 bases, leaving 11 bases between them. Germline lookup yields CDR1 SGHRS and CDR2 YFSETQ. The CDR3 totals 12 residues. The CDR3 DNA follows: TGCGCCAGCAGCTTGGCCGGGACCAACGCTTTCTTT. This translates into CASSLAGTNAFF.

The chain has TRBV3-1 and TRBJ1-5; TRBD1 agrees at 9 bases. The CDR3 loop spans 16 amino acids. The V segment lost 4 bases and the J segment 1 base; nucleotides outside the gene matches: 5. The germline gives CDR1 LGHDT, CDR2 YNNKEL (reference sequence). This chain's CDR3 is CASSPGTGRSNQPQHF. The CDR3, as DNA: TGTGCCAGCAGCCCCGGGACAGGGAGAAGCAATCAGCCCCAGCATTTT.